These 14 T cell receptor beta chains came from one sample sequenced in a study of blood T cell repertoires in COVID-19. The repertoire was sequenced with immunoSEQ multiplex PCR; TCRdb's copy has only in-frame clones and lacks some. This table has fewer than 250,000 clones, 88% appearing once. Specimen: peripheral blood. Receptors originate from a woman aged 55-69 years with acute or convalescent COVID-19.

The CDR3 here is CASTPSQETQYF. As DNA, the CDR3 is TGTGCCAGCACCCCTAGCCAAGAGACCCAGTACTTC. J is TRBJ2-5 and V is TRBV6-5; D unclear. The germline CDR1 and CDR2 sequences are MNHEY and SVGAGI. The CDR3 contains 12 residues. The V end lost 7 bases, the J end lost 1 base, and 7 bases lay between the germline ends.

CDR3 residues: CASGYGTGTGYSPLHF. As DNA, the CDR3 is TGTGCTAGTGGTTACGGAACCGGGACAGGGTATTCACCCCTCCACTTT. The chain couples TRBV12-5 to TRBJ1-6; TRBD1 matches 9 bases. The CDR3 loop spans 16 amino acids. The germline V gene has CDR1 LGHNT and CDR2 FRNRAP. Trimming at V came to 4 bases and at J to 8 bases, leaving 9 bases not matched to a gene. The variable domain in full, with the rest retrieved from reference TRBV12-5 and TRBJ1-6, is DARVTQTPRHKVTEMGQEVTMRCQPILGHNTVFWYRQTMMQGLELLAYFRNRAPLDDSGMPKDRFSAEMPDATLATLKIQPSEPRDSAVYFCASGYGTGTGYSPLHFGNGTRLTVT.

The chain couples TRBV5-1 to TRBJ1-6; a possible D gene is TRBD1 (6 bases). The CDR3 runs to 15 residues. V dropped 4 bases and J dropped 3 bases, with 11 bases sitting between them. Looked up from germline, CDR1 is SGHRS and CDR2 is YFSETQ. For the CDR3, the DNA is TGCGCCAGCAGCGAAGGGGGAGTCTATAATTCACCCCTCCACTTT. Its protein product is CASSEGGVYNSPLHF.

This chain connects TRBV15 to TRBJ2-7; D is possibly TRBD1 (7 bases). CDR1 and CDR2 (germline): LNHNV, YYDKDF (reference sequence). The V and J ends lost 0 bases and 6 bases respectively, with 15 bases between them. The CDR3 length is 15 residues. CDR3 amino acids: CATSRDKDRRAEQYF. DNA for the CDR3: TGTGCCACCAGCAGAGATAAGGACAGGAGGGCCGAGCAGTACTTC.

The V call is TRBV28, the J call TRBJ1-5; no firm D call. The CDR3 extends over 10 amino acids. V was cut by 8 bases and J by 10 bases, with 9 bases left in between. CDR1 MDHEN and CDR2 SYDVKM come from the germline V gene. The CDR3, as DNA: TGTGCCAGCGGCCCCGAACCCCAGCATTTT. Its protein product is CASGPEPQHF.

The chain joins TRBV28 to TRBJ1-5; unclear D gene. The ends were cut back, 2 bases at V and 9 bases at J, with 8 bases in the middle. Germline V gene sequence: CDR1 MDHEN, CDR2 SYDVKM. The CDR3 extends over 12 amino acids. The CDR3 here is CASSLEVGPQHF. CDR3 nucleotides: TGTGCCAGCAGTTTAGAGGTGGGGCCCCAGCATTTT.

J is TRBJ2-5 and V is TRBV11-3, with 9 bases aligning to TRBD1. Germline lookup yields CDR1 SGHNT and CDR2 YENEEA. The length of the CDR3 is 17 residues. V was pared by 1 base and J by 4 bases, with 10 bases of the junction left unmatched. The CDR3 coding sequence is TGTGCCAGCAGCTTAGGGTCTGGAAAGGACAGGGGAGAGACCCAGTACTTC. Translated: CASSLGSGKDRGETQYF.

The V and J genes are TRBV9 and TRBJ2-1, with 7 bases aligning to TRBD2. The CDR3 runs to 15 residues. V gave up 0 bases and J gave up 6 bases; unmatched junction bases: 6. CDR1 SGDLS and CDR2 YYNGEE come from the germline V gene. The CDR3 is CASSVAGGLVNEQFF. CDR3 nucleotides: TGTGCCAGCAGCGTAGCGGGGGGTTTGGTCAATGAGCAGTTCTTC.

V is TRBV19 and J is TRBJ1-3; 8 positions match TRBD1. The CDR3 runs to 15 residues. Germline CDR1 is LNHDA and CDR2 is SQIVND (reference sequence). Losses at the gene ends were 6 bases for V and 4 bases for J; bases not matched to a gene: 8. CDR3: CASRLDRGVGNTIYF. CDR3 nucleotide sequence: TGTGCCAGTAGACTCGACAGGGGCGTCGGAAACACCATATATTTT.

V usage is TRBV7-9 and J usage is TRBJ2-7; TRBD1 is a possible D gene (5 bases). V shed 1 base and J shed 5 bases, with 12 bases lying between them. The germline V gene encodes CDR1 SEHNR and CDR2 FQNEAQ (reference sequence). This CDR3 has 14 amino acids. CDR3 in amino acids: CASSLGAGPHEQYF. The DNA for the CDR3 is TGTGCCAGCAGCTTAGGTGCAGGGCCCCACGAGCAGTACTTC.

CDR3: CASSLGAGGESEQFF. CDR3 DNA sequence: TGTGCCAGCAGCTTGGGAGCGGGAGGGGAGAGTGAGCAGTTCTTC. The chain has TRBV7-9 and TRBJ2-1; 10 bases line up with TRBD2. Looked up from germline, CDR1 is SEHNR and CDR2 is FQNEAQ (reference sequence). The CDR3 loop spans 15 amino acids. V gave up 3 bases and J gave up 9 bases; unmatched junction bases: 8.

J is TRBJ2-7 and V is TRBV15; 9 positions agree with TRBD1. This CDR3 comprises 14 residues. CDR1 is LNHNV and CDR2 is YYDKDF in the germline V gene (reference sequence). V shed 5 bases, J shed 6 bases, and the junction held 8 bases outside the gene matches. CDR3 sequence: CATSWGQGLTEQYF. CDR3 DNA sequence: TGTGCCACCAGCTGGGGACAGGGCCTTACCGAGCAGTACTTC.

The chain uses TRBV5-8 and TRBJ2-5; D is perhaps TRBD1 (5 bases). Trimming took off 2 bases at V and 2 bases at J, with 19 bases between the two ends. CDR1 and CDR2 (germline): SGHTS, YDEGEE. This CDR3 is built from 17 residues. In nucleotides, the CDR3 is TGTGCCAGCAGCTTAGTTTCAGGGTGGTCCCCTCAAGAGACCCAGTACTTC. This translates into CASSLVSGWSPQETQYF. The full variable domain, completed using reference TRBV5-8 and TRBJ2-5, is EAGVTQSPTHLIKTRGQQATLRCSPISGHTSVYWYQQALGLGLQFLLWYDEGEERNRGNFPPRFSGRQFPNYSSELNVNALELEDSALYLCASSLVSGWSPQETQYFGPGTRLLVL.

The chain has TRBV19 and TRBJ2-1; 8 bases line up with TRBD2. Trimming at V came to 4 bases and at J to 5 bases, leaving 1 base not matched to a gene. The germline CDR1 and CDR2 sequences are LNHDA and SQIVND (reference sequence). CDR3 size: 13 residues. The CDR3 sequence is CASSRTSNNEQFF. The CDR3 DNA is TGTGCCAGTAGTAGGACTAGCAACAATGAGCAGTTCTTC.